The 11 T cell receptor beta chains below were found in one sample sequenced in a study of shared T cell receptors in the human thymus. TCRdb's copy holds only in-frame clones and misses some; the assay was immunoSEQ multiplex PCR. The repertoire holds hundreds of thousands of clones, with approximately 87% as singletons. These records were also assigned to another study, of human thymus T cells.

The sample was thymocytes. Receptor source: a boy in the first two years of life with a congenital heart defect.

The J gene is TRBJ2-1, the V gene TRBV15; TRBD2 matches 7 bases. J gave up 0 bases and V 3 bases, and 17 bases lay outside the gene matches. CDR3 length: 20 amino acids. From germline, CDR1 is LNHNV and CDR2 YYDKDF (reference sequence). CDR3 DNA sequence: TGTGCCACCAGCAGCCCCCGTGTGGGGGGGAAATGCCTCTCCTACAATGAGCAGTTCTTC. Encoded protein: CATSSPRVGGKCLSYNEQFF. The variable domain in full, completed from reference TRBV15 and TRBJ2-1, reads DAMVIQNPRYQVTQFGKPVTLSCSQTLNHNVMYWYQQKSSQAPKLLFHYYDKDFNNEADTPDNFQSRRPNTSFCFLDIRSPGLGDTAMYLCATSSPRVGGKCLSYNEQFFGPGTRLTVL.

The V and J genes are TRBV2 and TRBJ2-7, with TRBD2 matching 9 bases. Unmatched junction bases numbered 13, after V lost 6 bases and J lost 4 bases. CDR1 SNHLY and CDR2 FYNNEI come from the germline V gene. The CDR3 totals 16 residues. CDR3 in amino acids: CASRDRGASGTYEQYF. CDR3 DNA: TGTGCCAGCAGAGACCGCGGGGCTAGCGGGACTTACGAGCAGTACTTC.

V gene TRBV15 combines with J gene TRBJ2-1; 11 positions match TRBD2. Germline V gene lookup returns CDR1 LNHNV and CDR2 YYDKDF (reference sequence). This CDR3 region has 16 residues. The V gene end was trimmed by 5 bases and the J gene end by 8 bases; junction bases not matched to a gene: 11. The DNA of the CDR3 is TGTGCCACCAGCGTAATTAGCGGGAGGGCCGGCGATGAGCAGTTCTTC. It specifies CATSVISGRAGDEQFF. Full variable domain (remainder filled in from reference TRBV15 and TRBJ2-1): DAMVIQNPRYQVTQFGKPVTLSCSQTLNHNVMYWYQQKSSQAPKLLFHYYDKDFNNEADTPDNFQSRRPNTSFCFLDIRSPGLGDTAMYLCATSVISGRAGDEQFFGPGTRLTVL.

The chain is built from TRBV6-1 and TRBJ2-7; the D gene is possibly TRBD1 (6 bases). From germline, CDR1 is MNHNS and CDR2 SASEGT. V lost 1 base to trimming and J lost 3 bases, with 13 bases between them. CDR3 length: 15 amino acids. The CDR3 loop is CASSEGPGDSYEQYF. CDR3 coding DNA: TGTGCCAGCAGTGAAGGCCCAGGGGATAGCTACGAGCAGTACTTC.

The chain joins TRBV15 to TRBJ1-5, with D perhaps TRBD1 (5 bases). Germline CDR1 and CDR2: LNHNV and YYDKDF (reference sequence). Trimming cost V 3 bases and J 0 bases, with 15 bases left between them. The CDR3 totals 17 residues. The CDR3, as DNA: TGTGCCACCAGCAGTGTGGGGGGAGAGTTTAGCAATCAGCCCCAGCATTTT. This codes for CATSSVGGEFSNQPQHF.

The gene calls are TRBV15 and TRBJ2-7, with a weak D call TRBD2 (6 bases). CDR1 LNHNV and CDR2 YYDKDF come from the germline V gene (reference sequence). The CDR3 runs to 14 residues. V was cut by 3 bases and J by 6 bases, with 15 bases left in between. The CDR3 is CATSSRVLASEQYF. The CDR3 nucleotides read TGTGCCACCAGCAGTCGAGTGCTAGCGAGCGAGCAGTACTTC. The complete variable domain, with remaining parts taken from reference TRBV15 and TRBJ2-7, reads DAMVIQNPRYQVTQFGKPVTLSCSQTLNHNVMYWYQQKSSQAPKLLFHYYDKDFNNEADTPDNFQSRRPNTSFCFLDIRSPGLGDTAMYLCATSSRVLASEQYFGPGTRLTVT.

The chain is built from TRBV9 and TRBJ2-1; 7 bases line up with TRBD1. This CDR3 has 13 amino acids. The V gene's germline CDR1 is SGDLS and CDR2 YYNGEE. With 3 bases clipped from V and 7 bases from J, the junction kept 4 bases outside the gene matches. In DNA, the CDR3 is TGTGCCAGCAGCGGCCAGGGACAGAATGAGCAGTTCTTC. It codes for CASSGQGQNEQFF.

The CDR3 reads CASSDRGGWRNTGELFF. CDR3 nucleotide sequence: TGTGCCAGCAGCGACAGGGGGGGATGGAGAAACACCGGGGAGCTGTTTTTT. The chain carries TRBV28 and TRBJ2-2; TRBD1 agrees at 9 bases. The trim removed 6 bases at V and 2 bases at J, leaving 10 bases unmatched. CDR1 and CDR2 from the germline V gene are MDHEN and SYDVKM. There are 17 residues in the CDR3.

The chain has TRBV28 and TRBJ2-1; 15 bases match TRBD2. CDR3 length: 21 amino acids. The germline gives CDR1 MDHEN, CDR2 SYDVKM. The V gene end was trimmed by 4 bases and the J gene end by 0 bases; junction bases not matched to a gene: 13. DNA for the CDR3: TGTGCCAGCAGTTACGATACCGGGACTAGCGGGAGGACAGGCTCCTACAATGAGCAGTTCTTC. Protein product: CASSYDTGTSGRTGSYNEQFF.

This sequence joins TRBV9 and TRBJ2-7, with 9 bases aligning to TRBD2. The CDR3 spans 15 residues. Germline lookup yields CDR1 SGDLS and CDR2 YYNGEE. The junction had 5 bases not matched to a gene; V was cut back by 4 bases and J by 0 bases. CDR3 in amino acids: CASSSGLAYSYEQYF. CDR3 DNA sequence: TGTGCCAGCAGCTCTGGACTAGCGTACTCCTACGAGCAGTACTTC.

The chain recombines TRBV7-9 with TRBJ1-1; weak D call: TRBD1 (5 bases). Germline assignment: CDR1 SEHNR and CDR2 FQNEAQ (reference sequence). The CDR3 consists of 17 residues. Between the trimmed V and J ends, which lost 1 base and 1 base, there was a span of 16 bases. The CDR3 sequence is CASSLVGPGGSNTEAFF. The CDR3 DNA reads TGTGCCAGCAGCTTAGTGGGCCCGGGGGGTTCGAACACTGAAGCTTTCTTT.